Following are 32 T cell receptor beta chains from one sample sequenced in a study of early T cells in non-severe SARS-CoV-2 infection. TCRdb ran MiXCR on the 5' RACE reads and lists one entry per CDR3 protein. The repertoire includes 40,000 to 55,000 distinct CDR3 sequences, 9% to 15% of them detected once, and about 16% sits in the top ten. The specimen sequenced was whole blood. These receptors all come from an adult who was a healthcare worker with PCR-confirmed SARS-CoV-2 infection or an uninfected control (not recorded which).

At least ten counts were recorded for this clonotype. The rearrangement joins TRBV5-1 to TRBJ1-1, with D tentatively TRBD1 (5 bases). The germline CDR1 and CDR2 sequences are SGHRS and YFSETQ. There are 16 residues in the CDR3. V was pared by 0 bases and J by 2 bases, with 14 bases between. CDR3 sequence: CASSLAGTGKNTEAFF. CDR3 nucleotide sequence: TGCGCCAGCAGCTTGGCAGGGACGGGTAAAAACACTGAAGCTTTCTTT.

For this clonotype: Its ends do not fully match the called genes, so a read error is possible. The chain uses TRBV28 and TRBJ2-3; 7 nucleotides agree with TRBD2. Germline V gives CDR1 MDHEN, CDR2 SYDVKM. This CDR3 has 14 amino acids. The CDR3 here is CVSKKAGVTDTQYF. In DNA form, the CDR3 reads TGTGTCAGCAAGAAGGCGGGAGTGACAGATACGCAGTATTTT.

This clonotype was detected a few times. V is TRBV27 and J is TRBJ2-1; tentatively, D is TRBD1 (6 bases). The CDR3 spans 15 residues. CDR1 MNHEY and CDR2 SMNVEV come from the germline V gene (reference sequence). Trimming stripped 2 bases from V and 5 bases from J, with 13 bases between. CDR3 sequence reads: CASSLVWTADNEQFF. CDR3 bases: TGTGCCAGCAGTTTAGTATGGACAGCCGACAATGAGCAGTTCTTC.

The table lists this clonotype with a few counts. The rearrangement links TRBV7-2 to TRBJ2-7; possibly TRBD1 for D (6 bases). This CDR3 contains 15 residues. CDR1 SGHTA and CDR2 FQGNSA come from the germline V gene. The germline V and J ends were trimmed by 1 base and 5 bases, with 15 bases remaining between them. CDR3 DNA: TGTGCCAGCAGCTTAGGTTCCAGCAGGGGCAACGAGCAGTACTTC. It specifies CASSLGSSRGNEQYF.

This chain links TRBV6-2 or TRBV6-3 with TRBJ2-2, with D tentatively TRBD2 (6 bases). The CDR3 runs 16 residues. Trimming stripped 8 bases from V and 1 base from J, with 17 bases between. The V gene's germline CDR1 is MNHEY and CDR2 SVGEGT. The CDR3 DNA follows: TGTGCCAGCGATTCAGAGGATAGCGGGAACACCGGGGAGCTGTTTTTT. This gives the protein CASDSEDSGNTGELFF.

The rearrangement links TRBV2 to TRBJ2-1, with 10 bases aligning to TRBD2. The CDR3 runs to 19 residues. Germline lookup yields CDR1 SNHLY and CDR2 FYNNEI. After removal of 5 bases from V and 7 bases from J, the junction contained 20 bases not matched to a gene. The CDR3 DNA reads as TGTGCCAGCAGTTGGTACCAAAGTCAAGCGGGAGGGAGTTTAAATGAGCAGTTCTTC. It translates to CASSWYQSQAGGSLNEQFF.

The V gene is TRBV11-2, the J gene TRBJ2-7; 9 nucleotides agree with TRBD1. V dropped 7 bases and J dropped 5; count of bases not matched to a gene: 9. CDR3 length equals 14 residues. The germline V gene has CDR1 SGHAT and CDR2 FQNNGV. CDR3 loop: CASTPDRGQHEQYF. The CDR3, as DNA: TGTGCCAGCACCCCGGACAGGGGTCAACACGAGCAGTACTTC.

The chain employs TRBV12-3 or TRBV12-4 and TRBJ1-4; D is uncertain. The CDR3 is 14 amino acids. The V end lost 6 bases, the J end lost 8 bases, and 16 bases lay between the germline ends. CDR3 in DNA: TGTGCCAGCAGCTCGACACCTTTGGGGGAAAAACTGTTTTTT. Translating gives CASSSTPLGEKLFF.

This clonotype was counted many times. The gene calls are TRBV2 and TRBJ2-7; D is tentatively TRBD1 or TRBD2 (5 bases each). Germline CDR1 and CDR2: SNHLY and FYNNEI. Between the trimmed V and J ends, which lost 6 bases and 7 bases, there was a span of 19 bases. The length of the CDR3 is 14 residues. Here the CDR3 DNA reads TGTGCCAGCAGCCAACGGGACGGATGGCAGGAGCAGTACTTC. Its translation: CASSQRDGWQEQYF.

The chain carries TRBV29-1 and TRBJ2-2, with D possibly being TRBD1 (5 bases). Deletions cut 4 bases from V and 7 bases from J, with 19 bases between. The CDR3 runs to 15 residues. From germline, CDR1 is SQVTM and CDR2 ANQGSEA. This chain's CDR3 is CSVAGWQGPDGELFF. As DNA, the CDR3 is TGCAGCGTTGCCGGTTGGCAGGGCCCGGACGGGGAGCTGTTTTTT.

This clonotype was recorded many times. V and J are TRBV24-1 and TRBJ2-5; 8 bases fit TRBD2. The CDR3 runs to 16 residues. V lost 1 base, J lost 5 bases, and 8 bases stayed unmatched. From germline, CDR1 is KGHDR and CDR2 SFDVKD. The CDR3 here is CATSDLMVAGSETQYF. CDR3 nucleotide sequence: TGTGCCACCAGTGATTTAATGGTAGCGGGATCGGAGACCCAGTACTTC.

The chain couples TRBV11-1 to TRBJ2-3; a possible D gene is TRBD1 (6 bases). CDR1 is SGHAT and CDR2 is FQDESV in the germline V gene (reference sequence). CDR3 length: 13 amino acids. Deletions cut 5 bases from V and 7 bases from J, with 13 bases between. In DNA, the CDR3 is TGTGCCAGCAGCCGACAGGATGGACATACGCAGTATTTT. Translating it yields CASSRQDGHTQYF.

This clonotype came up many times. The chain uses TRBV20-1 and TRBJ2-5; D unresolved. This CDR3 is built from 12 residues. Trimming removed 6 bases from V and 5 bases from J, with 13 bases in between. Germline-derived CDR1 and CDR2 are DFQATT and SNEGSKA (reference sequence). CDR3 nucleotides: TGCAGTGCAACCAGTACCGGGGAGACCCAGTACTTC. This sequence encodes CSATSTGETQYF.

This clonotype was detected only a few times. The chain combines TRBV10-3 with TRBJ1-6; 7 bases agree with TRBD1. The CDR3 contains 16 residues. V was pared by 5 bases and J by 6 bases, with 10 bases of the junction left unmatched. Germline loops: CDR1 ENHRY, CDR2 SYGVKD. In DNA, the CDR3 is TGTGCCATCAGTCCAAGAGGGGACAGCCTTAATTCACCCCTCCACTTT. Its protein is CAISPRGDSLNSPLHF.

This clonotype was detected a few times. The rearrangement links TRBV6-6 to TRBJ2-3, with D possibly matching TRBD2 (5 bases). This CDR3 spans 17 amino acids. V lost 4 bases, J lost 2 bases, and 19 bases lay in between. The germline V gene encodes CDR1 MNHNY and CDR2 SVGAGI (reference sequence). The CDR3 DNA reads TGTGCCAGCAGTTCCCAGAGCGCGGCTAGCCTCACAGATACGCAGTATTTT. It specifies CASSSQSAASLTDTQYF.

This clonotype was observed a handful of times. The V and J genes are TRBV6-2 or TRBV6-3 and TRBJ2-3; 8 bases match TRBD2. V shed 5 bases and J 6 bases; nucleotides not matched to a gene: 10. The germline CDR1 and CDR2 sequences are MNHEY and SVGEGT. The CDR3 is made up of 15 amino acids. The CDR3 nucleotides are TGTGCCAGCAGTGCTCCGGGACTAGAAGGGGATACGCAGTATTTT. Translated: CASSAPGLEGDTQYF.

The chain is built from TRBV4-1 and TRBJ1-2; D unclear. This CDR3 has 15 residues. Trimming pared 0 bases from V and 6 bases from J, leaving 14 bases between. Germline lookup yields CDR1 MGHRA and CDR2 YSYEKL. CDR3 sequence reads: CASSQDLPNSNGYTF. For the CDR3, the DNA is TGCGCCAGCAGCCAAGATCTTCCGAACAGCAATGGCTACACCTTC.

This chain uses TRBV2 with TRBJ2-7; D is ambiguous. Germline CDR1 SNHLY, CDR2 FYNNEI. Trimming took off 4 bases at V and 2 bases at J, with 12 bases between the two ends. This CDR3 comprises 14 residues. CDR3 in DNA: TGTGCCAGCAGTGTGAATGGATTTACCTACGAGCAGTACTTC. Residues: CASSVNGFTYEQYF. The full variable domain, its missing parts supplied by reference TRBV2 and TRBJ2-7, is EPEVTQTPSHQVTQMGQEVILRCVPISNHLYFYWYRQILGQKVEFLVSFYNNEISEKSEIFDDQFSVERPDGSNFTLKIRSTKLEDSAMYFCASSVNGFTYEQYFGPGTRLTVT.

This clonotype came up many times. This chain connects TRBV6-1 to TRBJ1-2, with 10 bases matching TRBD1. CDR3 size: 13 residues. J was trimmed by 8 bases and V by 1 base; bases with no gene match: 1. Looked up from germline, CDR1 is MNHNS and CDR2 is SASEGT. CDR3 sequence reads: CASSEVGQGGYTF. CDR3 nucleotide sequence: TGTGCCAGCAGTGAAGTGGGACAGGGGGGCTACACCTTC.

This chain uses TRBV7-2 with TRBJ2-1; TRBD2 matches at 13 bases. This CDR3 contains 16 residues. J was trimmed by 6 bases and V by 3 bases; bases with no gene match: 5. Germline CDR1 and CDR2: SGHTA and FQGNSA. Here the CDR3 DNA reads TGTGCCAGCAGCTTGAGCGGACTAGCGGGGGCCAATGAGCAGTTCTTC. As protein: CASSLSGLAGANEQFF.

In this sample, this clonotype turned up a few times. This chain uses TRBV7-2 with TRBJ2-3; 7 bases are a match to TRBD1. The CDR3 runs to 17 residues. V lost 5 bases to trimming and J lost 11 bases; unmatched junction nucleotides: 22. The germline V gene encodes CDR1 SGHTA and CDR2 FQGNSA. For the CDR3, the DNA is TGTGCCAGCAGCCCTAACCGACAGGGTCGCTACCTCGGCTGGCAGTATTTT. Residues: CASSPNRQGRYLGWQYF.

This clonotype turned up a few times. The V call is TRBV7-3, the J call TRBJ2-3, with TRBD2 as a possible D gene (6 bases). V lost 3 bases and J 5 bases, leaving 15 bases between the germline ends. The CDR3 has 15 amino acids. Germline CDR1 and CDR2: SGHTA and FQGTGA. The CDR3 here is CASSFIGGMGDTQYF. The CDR3 nucleotides read TGTGCCAGCAGCTTTATTGGGGGGATGGGAGATACGCAGTATTTT.

This clonotype was detected a few times. The chain combines TRBV6-1 with TRBJ2-7; TRBD2 matches at 7 bases. The CDR3 consists of 14 residues. V dropped 2 bases and J dropped 3; count of bases not matched to a gene: 4. Germline V gene data show CDR1 as MNHNS and CDR2 as SASEGT. Here the CDR3 DNA reads TGTGCCAGCAGTGAATGGGCTAGCGGCTACGAGCAGTACTTC. It is translated as CASSEWASGYEQYF.

The rearrangement uses TRBV29-1 and TRBJ1-2; D is possibly TRBD1 (5 bases). Germline V CDR1 and CDR2: SQVTM, ANQGSEA. The CDR3 is made up of 16 amino acids. Trimming took 3 bases from V and 4 from J, leaving 21 bases between them. For the CDR3, the DNA is TGCAGCGTTGAGGGGGGTCCGGTGGATCTCTCCTATGGCTACACCTTC. It is translated as CSVEGGPVDLSYGYTF.

The chain employs TRBV28 and TRBJ2-3, with 14 positions matching TRBD2. The V gene end was trimmed by 7 bases and the J gene end by 4 bases; junction bases not matched to a gene: 4. The CDR3 spans 15 residues. Germline V lookup: CDR1 MDHEN, CDR2 SYDVKM. As DNA, the CDR3 is TGTGCCAGCACCGGGACTAGCGGGGGTGCAGATACGCAGTATTTT. Protein sequence: CASTGTSGGADTQYF.

CDR3 in DNA: TGTGCCAGCAGCCAATCGAGGGGAAACACCATATATTTT. It is translated as CASSQSRGNTIYF. This sequence joins TRBV16 and TRBJ1-3; D is undetermined. V lost 0 bases and J lost 4, with 4 bases in between. The CDR3 runs to 13 residues. The germline V gene has CDR1 KGHSY and CDR2 FQNENV. The full variable domain, completed using reference TRBV16 and TRBJ1-3, is GEEVAQTPKHLVRGEGQKAKLYCAPIKGHSYVFWYQQVLKNEFKFLISFQNENVFDETGMPKERFSAKCLPNSPCSLEIQATKLEDSAVYFCASSQSRGNTIYFGEGSWLTVV.

The V call is TRBV6-1, the J call TRBJ2-2, with 7 bases lining up with TRBD2. This CDR3 contains 15 residues. Trimming took 8 bases from V and 3 from J; bases not matched to a gene: 9. In germline, CDR1 is MNHNS, CDR2 SASEGT. The DNA for the CDR3 is TGTGCCAGCCCAGGCGGGGGAATCGACACCGGGGAGCTGTTTTTT. This sequence encodes CASPGGGIDTGELFF.

With respect to this clonotype: Germline and junction disagree at one end, which may indicate a read error. The chain is built from TRBV7-2 and TRBJ2-7; maybe TRBD2 (6 bases). In germline, CDR1 is SGHTA, CDR2 FQGNSA. This CDR3 region has 15 residues. CDR3 residues: CASSPTGLNSYEQYF. CDR3 sequence (DNA): TGTGCTAGCAGCCCGACGGGACTCAACTCCTACGAGCAGTACTTC.

In this sample, this clonotype turned up a few times. The CDR3 sequence is CASSSPSGSFSDTQYF. The CDR3 coding sequence is TGTGCCAGCAGTTCCCCTAGCGGGAGCTTCTCAGATACGCAGTATTTT. This rearrangement joins TRBV28 to TRBJ2-3, with 10 nucleotides matching TRBD2. Trimming removed 4 bases from V and 4 bases from J; junction bases left unmatched: 8. The CDR3 is 16 residues long. The germline V gene encodes CDR1 MDHEN and CDR2 SYDVKM.

The J gene is TRBJ1-1, the V gene TRBV6-2 or TRBV6-3; unclear D gene. This CDR3 has 15 amino acids. CDR1 MNHEY and CDR2 SVGEGT come from the germline V gene. V was trimmed by 0 bases and J by 0 bases, leaving 8 bases between them. DNA for the CDR3: TGTGCCAGCAGTTACTCACAGACTATGAACACTGAAGCTTTCTTT. The encoded protein is CASSYSQTMNTEAFF.

This clonotype has ten or more counts. This chain links TRBV6-2 or TRBV6-3 with TRBJ2-1; D is possibly TRBD2 (7 bases). Germline CDR1 and CDR2: MNHEY and SVGEGT. Trimming removed 5 bases at V and 8 bases at J, with 19 bases between. The CDR3 is made up of 15 amino acids. As DNA, the CDR3 is TGTGCCAGCAGTCCCAGTGGGGGGGCAGGAGATGAGCAGTTCTTC. Translated, it gives CASSPSGGAGDEQFF.

This clonotype was found many times. This chain's CDR3 is CASSDGIVQGNIQYF. For the CDR3, the DNA is TGTGCCAGCAGTGACGGGATAGTCCAGGGAAACATTCAGTACTTC. The chain carries TRBV6-1 and TRBJ2-4; D is perhaps TRBD1 or TRBD2 (5 bases each). The length of the CDR3 is 15 residues. Trimming cost V 3 bases and J 6 bases, with 15 bases left between them. Per germline, CDR1 MNHNS and CDR2 SASEGT.